This TCR beta chain was sequenced during a study of vaccination and CD4 T cells after COVID-19. At the level of the study: Median time from second vaccine dose to sampling was 72 days (14 to 241).

Treatment noted: roughly 10-day PBMC culture with coronavirus spike peptide pools or control peptides (ViraFEST assay). As for this clonotype: As yet, its antigen is unknown.

The Oncomine TCR Beta short-read assay was applied to DNA of cultured CD4+ T cells. TCRdb recomputed calls from the PCR reads with MiXCR, one row per CDR3 protein. The sample carries approximately 15,000 distinct CDR3 sequences, around 59% recorded once. V shed 5 bases and J 2 bases; nucleotides not matched to a gene: 5. Germline loops: CDR1 SGHTA, CDR2 FQGNSA. The CDR3 spans 16 residues. The source material was CD4+ T cells from blood, cultured in vitro, sampled after SARS-CoV-2 vaccination. The chain is built from TRBV7-2 and TRBJ2-5; 13 bases align to TRBD2. The sequence was obtained from a human donor who had recovered from COVID-19. CDR3 sequence (DNA): TGTGCCAGCAGCCGACAGACTAGCGGGGGGCAAGAGACCCAGTACTTC. It specifies CASSRQTSGGQETQYF. Drawing the rest from reference TRBV7-2 and TRBJ2-5, the complete variable domain is GAGVSQSPSNKVTEKGKDVELRCDPISGHTALYWYRQSLGQGLEFLIYFQGNSAPDKSGLPSDRFSAERTGGSVSTLTIQRTQQEDSAVYLCASSRQTSGGQETQYFGPGTRLLVL.